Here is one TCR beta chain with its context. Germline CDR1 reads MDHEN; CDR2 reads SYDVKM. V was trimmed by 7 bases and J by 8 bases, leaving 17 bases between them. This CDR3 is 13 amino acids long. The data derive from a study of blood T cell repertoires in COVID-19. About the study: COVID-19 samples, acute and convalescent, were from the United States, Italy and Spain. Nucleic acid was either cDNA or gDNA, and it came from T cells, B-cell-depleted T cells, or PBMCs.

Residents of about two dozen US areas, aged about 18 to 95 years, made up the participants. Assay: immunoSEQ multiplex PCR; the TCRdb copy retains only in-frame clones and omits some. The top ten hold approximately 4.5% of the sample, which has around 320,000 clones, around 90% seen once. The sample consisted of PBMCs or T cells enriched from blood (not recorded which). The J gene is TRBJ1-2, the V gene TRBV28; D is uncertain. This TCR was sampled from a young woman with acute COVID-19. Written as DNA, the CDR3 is TGTGCCAGCATACCCCAGCTTTCGGGGGGCTACACCTTC. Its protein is CASIPQLSGGYTF.